A single count supports the clone carrying this TCR beta chain. These data originate in a study of blood T cell repertoires in COVID-19. Study at large: Whether acute or convalescent, the COVID-19 samples came from the United States, Italy and Spain.

Trimming left V 3 bases short and J 0 bases short, with 8 bases between. The germline CDR1 and CDR2 sequences are SGHVS and FQNEAQ. The CDR3 is 15 residues long. Profiling relied on immunoSEQ multiplex PCR, and the TCRdb table lists in-frame clones only, not all of them. Found here are around 6,500 clones, about 88% of them singletons; the top ten hold 10%. The sequence was obtained from a man between 65 and 85 years old with active COVID-19. Sequenced input: peripheral blood. This sequence joins TRBV7-8 and TRBJ2-2, with D tentatively TRBD1 (5 bases). The CDR3 nucleotides read TGTGCCAGCAGCTTCGGACACGCGAACACCGGGGAGCTGTTTTTT. Its translation is CASSFGHANTGELFF.